The clone carrying this T cell receptor (beta chain) ranks as medium-sized. Its target is unknown. Thyroid surgery took place with no prior treatment in any patient. The sample belongs to a study of metastatic and nonmetastatic thyroid tumors. Study summary: Peripheral blood and tumor or nodule samples from malignant and benign thyroid patients were compared.

Findings and caveats of the study: Across blood and tumor, TCR beta diversity in malignant thyroid tumors was reportedly significantly higher than in benign nodules.

In the original workflow: Differences in CDR3 between clinicopathological groups were drawn on to build a classifier intended to discriminate distant-metastatic papillary thyroid cancer patients. TCRdb re-analyzed the PCR reads through MiXCR. What appears here as the V and J calls and clone size reflects TCRdb's work, not the paper's. The sample records 15,000 to 20,000 clones, roughly 26% being singletons. Material for sequencing was tumor tissue. This TCR was recovered from a female donor with papillary thyroid cancer or a benign thyroid nodule (not recorded which). Some clones in this sample may be carry-over from other donors' samples.

The CDR3 region has the DNA TGTGCCAGCAGTTGGGGTTTGGGAACTGAAGCTTTCTTT. Translating gives CASSWGLGTEAFF. The rearrangement joins TRBV6-1 to TRBJ1-1; D is ambiguous. This CDR3 is 13 amino acids long. V was shortened by 5 bases and J by 5 bases, with 12 bases between the two germline ends. Germline V gives CDR1 MNHNS, CDR2 SASEGT.